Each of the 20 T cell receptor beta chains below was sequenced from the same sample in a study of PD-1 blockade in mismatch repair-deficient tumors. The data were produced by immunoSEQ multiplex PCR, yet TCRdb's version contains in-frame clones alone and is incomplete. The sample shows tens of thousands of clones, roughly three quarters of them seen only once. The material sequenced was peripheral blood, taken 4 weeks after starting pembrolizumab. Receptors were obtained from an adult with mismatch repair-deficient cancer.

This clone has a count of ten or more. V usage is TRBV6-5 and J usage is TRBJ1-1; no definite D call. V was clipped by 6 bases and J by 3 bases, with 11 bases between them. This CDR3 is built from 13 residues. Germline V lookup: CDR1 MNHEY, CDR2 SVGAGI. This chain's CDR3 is CASSIGEDTEAFF. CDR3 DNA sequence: TGTGCCAGCAGCATCGGAGAGGACACTGAAGCTTTCTTT.

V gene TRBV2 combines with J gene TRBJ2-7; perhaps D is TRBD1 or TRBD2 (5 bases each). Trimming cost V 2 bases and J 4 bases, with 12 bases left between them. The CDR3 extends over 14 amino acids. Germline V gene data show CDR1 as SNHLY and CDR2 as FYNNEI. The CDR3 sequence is CASSEYGGGYEQYF. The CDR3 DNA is TGTGCCAGCAGTGAATATGGTGGGGGATACGAGCAGTACTTC.

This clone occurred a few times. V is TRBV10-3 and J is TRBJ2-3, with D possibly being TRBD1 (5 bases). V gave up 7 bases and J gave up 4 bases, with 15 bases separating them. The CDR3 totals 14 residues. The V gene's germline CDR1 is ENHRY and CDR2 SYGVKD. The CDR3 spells CAINTKGSADTQYF. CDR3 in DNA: TGTGCCATCAATACGAAGGGGTCCGCAGATACGCAGTATTTT.

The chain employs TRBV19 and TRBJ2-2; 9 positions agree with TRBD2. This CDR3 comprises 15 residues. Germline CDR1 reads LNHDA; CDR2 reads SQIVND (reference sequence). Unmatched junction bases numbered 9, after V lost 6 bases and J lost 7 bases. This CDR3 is CASSPGLAIIGELFF. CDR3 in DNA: TGTGCCAGTAGCCCGGGACTAGCCATCATCGGGGAGCTGTTTTTT.

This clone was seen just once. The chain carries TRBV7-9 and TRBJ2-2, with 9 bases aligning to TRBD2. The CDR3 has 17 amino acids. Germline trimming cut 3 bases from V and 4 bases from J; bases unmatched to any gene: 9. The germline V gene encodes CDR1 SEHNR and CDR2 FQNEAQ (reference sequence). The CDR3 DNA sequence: TGTGCCAGCAGCTTCCGCTCTAGCGGGATAGGCACCGGGGAGCTGTTTTTT. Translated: CASSFRSSGIGTGELFF.

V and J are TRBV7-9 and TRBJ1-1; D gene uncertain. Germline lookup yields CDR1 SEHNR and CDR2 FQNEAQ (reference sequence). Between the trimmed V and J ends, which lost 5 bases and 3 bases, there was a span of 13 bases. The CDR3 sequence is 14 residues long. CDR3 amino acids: CASSQSLTDTEAFF. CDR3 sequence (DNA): TGTGCCAGCAGCCAGTCGCTGACTGACACTGAAGCTTTCTTT.

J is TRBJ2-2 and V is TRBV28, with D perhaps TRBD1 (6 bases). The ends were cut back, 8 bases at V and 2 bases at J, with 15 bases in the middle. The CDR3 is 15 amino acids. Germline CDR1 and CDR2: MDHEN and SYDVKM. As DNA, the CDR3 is TGTGCCAGCGAATTGGCAGGGGACAACACCGGGGAGCTGTTTTTT. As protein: CASELAGDNTGELFF.

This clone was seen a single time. The CDR3 nucleotides read TGTGCCAGTAGTACCTATGGGACACCCGAATATCTTACAACTAATGAAAAACTGTTTTTT. This translates into CASSTYGTPEYLTTNEKLFF. The V gene is TRBV19, the J gene TRBJ1-4; tentatively, D is TRBD1 (6 bases). The CDR3 totals 20 residues. The V gene lost 4 bases and the J gene lost 0 bases, with 24 bases spanning the gap. Germline-derived CDR1 and CDR2 are LNHDA and SQIVND (reference sequence).

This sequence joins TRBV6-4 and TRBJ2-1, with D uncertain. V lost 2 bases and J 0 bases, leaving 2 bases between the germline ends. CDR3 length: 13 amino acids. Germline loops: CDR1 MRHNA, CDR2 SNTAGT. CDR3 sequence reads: CASSDSSYNEQFF. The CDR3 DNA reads TGTGCCAGCAGTGACAGCTCCTACAATGAGCAGTTCTTC.

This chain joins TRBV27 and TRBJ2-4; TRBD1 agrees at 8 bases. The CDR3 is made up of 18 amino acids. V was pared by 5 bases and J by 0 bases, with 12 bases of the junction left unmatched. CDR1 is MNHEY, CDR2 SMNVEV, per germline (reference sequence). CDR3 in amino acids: CASSPGTGRYLAKNIQYF. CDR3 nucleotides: TGTGCCAGCAGTCCCGGGACAGGTAGATACCTAGCCAAAAACATTCAGTACTTC.

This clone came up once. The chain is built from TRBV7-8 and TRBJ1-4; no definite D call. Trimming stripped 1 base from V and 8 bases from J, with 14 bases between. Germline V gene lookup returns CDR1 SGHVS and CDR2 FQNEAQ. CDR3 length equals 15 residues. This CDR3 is CASSLGVDLYEKLFF. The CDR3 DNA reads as TGTGCCAGCAGCTTAGGAGTGGATCTCTACGAAAAACTGTTTTTT.

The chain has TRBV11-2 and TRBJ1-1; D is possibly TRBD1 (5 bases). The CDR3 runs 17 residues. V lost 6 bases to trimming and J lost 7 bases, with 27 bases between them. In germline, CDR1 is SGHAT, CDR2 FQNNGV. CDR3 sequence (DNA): TGTGCCAGCAGATCCCTCCACTCCTCCGGGGCTAGGGGTGAAGCTTTCTTT. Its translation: CASRSLHSSGARGEAFF.

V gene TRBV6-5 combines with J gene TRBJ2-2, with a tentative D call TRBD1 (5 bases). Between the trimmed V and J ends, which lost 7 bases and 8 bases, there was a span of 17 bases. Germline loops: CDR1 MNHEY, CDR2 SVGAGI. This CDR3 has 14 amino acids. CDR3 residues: CASNHYFGAGELFF. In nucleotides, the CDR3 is TGTGCCAGCAATCATTATTTTGGGGCGGGGGAGCTGTTTTTT.

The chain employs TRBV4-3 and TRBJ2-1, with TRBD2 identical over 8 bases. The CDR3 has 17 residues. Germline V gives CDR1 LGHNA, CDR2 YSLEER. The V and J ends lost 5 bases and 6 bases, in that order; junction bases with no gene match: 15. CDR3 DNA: TGCGCCAGCAGCGTGAGATTAGCGGGATATTTGGGCAATGAGCAGTTCTTC. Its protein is CASSVRLAGYLGNEQFF.

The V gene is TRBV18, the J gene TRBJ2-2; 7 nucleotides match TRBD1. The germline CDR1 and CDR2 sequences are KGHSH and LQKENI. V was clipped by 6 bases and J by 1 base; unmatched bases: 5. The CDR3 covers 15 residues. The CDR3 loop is CASSHRGLNTGELFF. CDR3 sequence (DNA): TGTGCCAGCTCGCACAGGGGCCTGAACACCGGGGAGCTGTTTTTT.

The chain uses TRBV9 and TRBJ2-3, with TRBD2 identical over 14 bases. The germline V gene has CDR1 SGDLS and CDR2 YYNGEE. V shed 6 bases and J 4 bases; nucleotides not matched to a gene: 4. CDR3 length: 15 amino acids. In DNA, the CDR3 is TGTGCCAGCACCTTGACTAGCGGGAGGGCAGATACGCAGTATTTT. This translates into CASTLTSGRADTQYF.

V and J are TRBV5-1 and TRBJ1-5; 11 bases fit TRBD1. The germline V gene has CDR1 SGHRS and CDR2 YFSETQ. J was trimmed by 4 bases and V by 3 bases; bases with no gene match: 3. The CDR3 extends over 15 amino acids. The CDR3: CASSSGTGGNQPQHF. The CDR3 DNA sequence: TGCGCCAGCAGCTCAGGGACAGGGGGGAATCAGCCCCAGCATTTT.

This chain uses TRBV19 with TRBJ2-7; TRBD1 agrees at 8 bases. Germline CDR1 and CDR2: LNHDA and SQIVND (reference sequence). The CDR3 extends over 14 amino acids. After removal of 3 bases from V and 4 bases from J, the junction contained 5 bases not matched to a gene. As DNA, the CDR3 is TGTGCCAGTAGTATCCGGACAGGGAGTTACGAGCAGTACTTC. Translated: CASSIRTGSYEQYF.

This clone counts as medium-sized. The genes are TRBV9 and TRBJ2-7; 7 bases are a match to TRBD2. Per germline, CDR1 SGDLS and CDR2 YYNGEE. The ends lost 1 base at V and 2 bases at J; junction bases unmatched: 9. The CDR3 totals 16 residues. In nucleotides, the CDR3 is TGTGCCAGCAGCGTATTTAGCGGGCCGCACCCCTACGAGCAGTACTTC. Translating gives CASSVFSGPHPYEQYF. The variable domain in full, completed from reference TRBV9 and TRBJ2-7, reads DSGVTQTPKHLITATGQRVTLRCSPRSGDLSVYWYQQSLDQGLQFLIQYYNGEERAKGNILERFSAQQFPDLHSELNLSSLELGDSALYFCASSVFSGPHPYEQYFGPGTRLTVT.

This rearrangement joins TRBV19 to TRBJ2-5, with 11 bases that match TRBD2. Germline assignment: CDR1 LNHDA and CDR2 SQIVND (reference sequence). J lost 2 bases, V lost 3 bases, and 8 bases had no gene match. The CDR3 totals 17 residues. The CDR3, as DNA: TGTGCCAGTAGTATTTCATCGACTAGCGGGATTCAAGAGACCCAGTACTTC. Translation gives CASSISSTSGIQETQYF.